The clone carrying this TCR beta chain was seen more than once but under ten times. Its antigen is currently unknown. This entry belongs to a study of cytomegalovirus exposure and HLA in healthy donors. Findings and limits, study-wide: Later analysis identified a missense DCLRE1C variant that was linked to TCR beta V- and J-gene trimming. Reportedly, TCR beta sequences accurately predicted HLA-A and HLA-B alleles in most subjects.

Both 60 Vbeta primers and 13 Jbeta primers went into the PCR. Sequenced by immunoSEQ multiplex PCR; TCRdb stores in-frame clones only, minus some. The table shows 95,000 to 130,000 clones, with roughly 79% occurring only once. The CDR3 length is 16 residues. The V and J ends lost 3 bases and 0 bases respectively, with 10 bases between them. The germline V gene encodes CDR1 SGHDT and CDR2 YYEEEE. The J gene is TRBJ2-6, the V gene TRBV5-6, with D possibly TRBD1 on 5 matching bases. The sample taken for sequencing was PBMCs. This receptor was identified in a woman aged 30 to 39 in good health and CMV-seronegative. The CDR3 coding sequence is TGTGCCAGCAGCTCTACAGGCTTCTCTGGGGCCAACGTCCTGACTTTC. This encodes CASSSTGFSGANVLTF.